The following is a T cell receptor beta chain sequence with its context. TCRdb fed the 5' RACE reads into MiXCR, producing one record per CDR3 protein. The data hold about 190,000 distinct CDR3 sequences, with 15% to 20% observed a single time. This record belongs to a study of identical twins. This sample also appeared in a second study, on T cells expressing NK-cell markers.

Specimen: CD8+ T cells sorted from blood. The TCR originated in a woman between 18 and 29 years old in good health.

CDR3 sequence: CATSRDDRDQITQETQYF. The CDR3 region has the DNA TGTGCCACCAGCAGAGACGACAGGGACCAAATTACCCAAGAGACCCAGTACTTC. The rearrangement uses TRBV15 and TRBJ2-5; TRBD1 matches 7 bases. The CDR3 has 18 residues. The germline gives CDR1 LNHNV, CDR2 YYDKDF (reference sequence). The trim removed 0 bases at V and 1 base at J, leaving 11 bases unmatched.